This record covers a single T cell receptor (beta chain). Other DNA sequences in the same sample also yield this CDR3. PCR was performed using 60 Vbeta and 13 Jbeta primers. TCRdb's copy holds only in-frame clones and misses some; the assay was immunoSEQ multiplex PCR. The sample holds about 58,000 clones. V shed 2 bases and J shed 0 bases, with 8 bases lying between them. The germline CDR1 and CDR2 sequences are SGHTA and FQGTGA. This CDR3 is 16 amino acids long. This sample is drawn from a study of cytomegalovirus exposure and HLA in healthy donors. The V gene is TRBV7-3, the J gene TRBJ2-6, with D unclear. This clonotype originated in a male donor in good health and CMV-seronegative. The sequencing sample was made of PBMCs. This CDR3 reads CASSLLWASGANVLTF. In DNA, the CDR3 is TGTGCCAGCAGCTTATTATGGGCCTCTGGGGCCAACGTCCTGACTTTC.